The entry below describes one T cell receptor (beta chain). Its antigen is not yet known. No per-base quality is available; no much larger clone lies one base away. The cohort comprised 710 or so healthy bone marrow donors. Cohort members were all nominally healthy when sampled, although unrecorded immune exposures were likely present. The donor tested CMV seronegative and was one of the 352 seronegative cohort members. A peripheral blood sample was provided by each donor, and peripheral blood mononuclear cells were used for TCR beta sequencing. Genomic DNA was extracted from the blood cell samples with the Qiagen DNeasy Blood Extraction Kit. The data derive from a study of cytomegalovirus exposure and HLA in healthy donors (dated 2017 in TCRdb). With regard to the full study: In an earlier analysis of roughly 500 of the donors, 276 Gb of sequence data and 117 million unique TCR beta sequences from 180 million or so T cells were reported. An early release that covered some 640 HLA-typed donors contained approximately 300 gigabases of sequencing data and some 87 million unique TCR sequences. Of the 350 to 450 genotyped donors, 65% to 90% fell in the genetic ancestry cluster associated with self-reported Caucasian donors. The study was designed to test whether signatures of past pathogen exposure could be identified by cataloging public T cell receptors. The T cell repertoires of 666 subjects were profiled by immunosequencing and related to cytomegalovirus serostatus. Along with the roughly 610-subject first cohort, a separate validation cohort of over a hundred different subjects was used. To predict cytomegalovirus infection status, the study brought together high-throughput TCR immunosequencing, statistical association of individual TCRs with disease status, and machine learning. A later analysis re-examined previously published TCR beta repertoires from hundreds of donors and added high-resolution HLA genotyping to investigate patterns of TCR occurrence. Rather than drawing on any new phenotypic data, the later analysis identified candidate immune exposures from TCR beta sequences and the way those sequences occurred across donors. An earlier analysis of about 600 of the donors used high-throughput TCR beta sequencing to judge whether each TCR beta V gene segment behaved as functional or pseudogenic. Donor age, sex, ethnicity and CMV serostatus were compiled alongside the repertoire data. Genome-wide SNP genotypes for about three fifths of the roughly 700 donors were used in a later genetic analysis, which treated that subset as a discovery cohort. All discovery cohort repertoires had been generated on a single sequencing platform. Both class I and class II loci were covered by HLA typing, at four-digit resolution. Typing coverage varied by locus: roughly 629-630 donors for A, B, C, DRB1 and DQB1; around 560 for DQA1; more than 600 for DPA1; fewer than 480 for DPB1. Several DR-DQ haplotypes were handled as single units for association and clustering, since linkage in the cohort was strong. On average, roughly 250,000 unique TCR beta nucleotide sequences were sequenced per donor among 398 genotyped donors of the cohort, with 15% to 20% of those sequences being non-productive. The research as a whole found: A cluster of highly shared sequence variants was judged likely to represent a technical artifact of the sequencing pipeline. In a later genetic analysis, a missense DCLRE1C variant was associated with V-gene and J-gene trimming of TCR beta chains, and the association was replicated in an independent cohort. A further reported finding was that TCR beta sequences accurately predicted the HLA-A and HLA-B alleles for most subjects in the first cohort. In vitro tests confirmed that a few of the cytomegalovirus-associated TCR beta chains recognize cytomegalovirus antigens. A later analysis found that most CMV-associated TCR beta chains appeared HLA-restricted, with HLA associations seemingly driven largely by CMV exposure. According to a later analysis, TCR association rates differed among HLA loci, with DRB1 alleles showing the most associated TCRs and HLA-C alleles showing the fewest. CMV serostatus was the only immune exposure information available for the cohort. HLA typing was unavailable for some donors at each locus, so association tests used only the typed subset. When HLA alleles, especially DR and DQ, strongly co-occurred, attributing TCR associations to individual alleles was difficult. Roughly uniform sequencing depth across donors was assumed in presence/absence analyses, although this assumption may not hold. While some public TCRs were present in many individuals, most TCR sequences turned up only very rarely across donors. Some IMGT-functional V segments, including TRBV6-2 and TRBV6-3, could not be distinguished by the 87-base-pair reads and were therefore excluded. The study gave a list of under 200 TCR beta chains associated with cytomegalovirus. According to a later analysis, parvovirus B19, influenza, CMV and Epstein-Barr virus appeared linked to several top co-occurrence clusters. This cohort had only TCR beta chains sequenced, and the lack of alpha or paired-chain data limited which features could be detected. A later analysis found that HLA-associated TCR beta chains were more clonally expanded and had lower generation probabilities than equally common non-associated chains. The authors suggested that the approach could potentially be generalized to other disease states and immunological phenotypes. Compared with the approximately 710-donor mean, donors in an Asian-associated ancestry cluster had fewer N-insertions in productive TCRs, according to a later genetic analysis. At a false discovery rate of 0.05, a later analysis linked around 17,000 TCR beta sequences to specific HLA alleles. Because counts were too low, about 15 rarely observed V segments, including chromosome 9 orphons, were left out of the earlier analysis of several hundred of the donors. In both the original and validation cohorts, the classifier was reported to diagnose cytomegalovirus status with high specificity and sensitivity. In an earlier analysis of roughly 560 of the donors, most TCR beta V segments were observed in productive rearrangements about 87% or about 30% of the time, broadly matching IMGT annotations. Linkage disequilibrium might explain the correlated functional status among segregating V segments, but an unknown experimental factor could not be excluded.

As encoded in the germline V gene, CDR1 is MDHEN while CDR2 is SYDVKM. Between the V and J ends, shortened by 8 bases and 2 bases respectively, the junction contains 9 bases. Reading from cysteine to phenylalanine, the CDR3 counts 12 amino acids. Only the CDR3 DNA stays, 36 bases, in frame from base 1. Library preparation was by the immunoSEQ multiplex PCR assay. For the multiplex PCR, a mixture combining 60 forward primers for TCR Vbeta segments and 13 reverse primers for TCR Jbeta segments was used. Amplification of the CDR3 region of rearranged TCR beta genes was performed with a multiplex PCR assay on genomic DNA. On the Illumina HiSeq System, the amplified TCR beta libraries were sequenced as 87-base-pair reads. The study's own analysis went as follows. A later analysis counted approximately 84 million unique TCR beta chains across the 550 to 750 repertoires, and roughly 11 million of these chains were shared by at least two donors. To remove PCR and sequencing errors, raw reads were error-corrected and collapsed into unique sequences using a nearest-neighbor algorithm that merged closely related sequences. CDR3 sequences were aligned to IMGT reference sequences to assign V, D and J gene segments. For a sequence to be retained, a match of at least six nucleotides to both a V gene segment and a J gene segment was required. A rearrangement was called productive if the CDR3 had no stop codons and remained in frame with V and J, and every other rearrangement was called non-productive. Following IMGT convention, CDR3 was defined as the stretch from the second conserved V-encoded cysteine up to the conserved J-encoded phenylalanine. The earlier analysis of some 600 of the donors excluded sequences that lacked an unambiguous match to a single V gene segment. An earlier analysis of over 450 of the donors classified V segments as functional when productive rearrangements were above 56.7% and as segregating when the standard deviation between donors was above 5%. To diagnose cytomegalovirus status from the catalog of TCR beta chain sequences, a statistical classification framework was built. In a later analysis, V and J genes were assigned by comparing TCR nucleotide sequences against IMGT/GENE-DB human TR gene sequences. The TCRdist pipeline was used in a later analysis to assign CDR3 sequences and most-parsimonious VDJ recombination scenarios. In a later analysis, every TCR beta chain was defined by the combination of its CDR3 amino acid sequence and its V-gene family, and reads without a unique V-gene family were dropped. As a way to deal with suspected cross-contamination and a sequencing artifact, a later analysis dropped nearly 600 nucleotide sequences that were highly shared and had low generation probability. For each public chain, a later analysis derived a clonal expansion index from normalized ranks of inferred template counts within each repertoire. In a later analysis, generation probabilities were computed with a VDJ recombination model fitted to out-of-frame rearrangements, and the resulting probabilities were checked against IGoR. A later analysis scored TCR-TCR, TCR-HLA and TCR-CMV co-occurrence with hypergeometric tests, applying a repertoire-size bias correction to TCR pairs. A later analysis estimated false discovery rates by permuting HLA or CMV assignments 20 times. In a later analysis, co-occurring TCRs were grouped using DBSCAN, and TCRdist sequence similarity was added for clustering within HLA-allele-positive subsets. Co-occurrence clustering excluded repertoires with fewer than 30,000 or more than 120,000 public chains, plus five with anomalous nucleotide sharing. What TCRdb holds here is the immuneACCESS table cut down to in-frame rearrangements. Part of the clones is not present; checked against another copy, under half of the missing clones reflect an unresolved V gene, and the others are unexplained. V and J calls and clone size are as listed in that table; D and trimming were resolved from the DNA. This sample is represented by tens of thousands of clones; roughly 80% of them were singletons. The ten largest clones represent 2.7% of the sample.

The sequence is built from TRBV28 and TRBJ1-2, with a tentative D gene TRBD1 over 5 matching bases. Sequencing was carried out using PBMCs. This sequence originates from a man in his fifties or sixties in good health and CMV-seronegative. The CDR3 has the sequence CASQDKNYGYTF. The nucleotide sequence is TGTGCCAGCCAGGACAAAAACTATGGCTACACCTTC.